These 21 T cell receptor beta chains share one sample of origin, sequenced in a study of early T cells in non-severe SARS-CoV-2 infection. TCRdb used MiXCR to reprocess the 5' RACE reads, holding one entry per CDR3 protein. The profile shows tens of thousands of distinct CDR3 sequences, less than 15% of them singletons. Source material: whole blood. The source of these receptors is an adult who was a healthcare worker with PCR-confirmed SARS-CoV-2 infection or an uninfected control (not recorded which).

This clonotype was recorded at least ten times. The V and J genes are TRBV29-1 and TRBJ2-5; D not certain. V was trimmed by 7 bases and J by 1 base, leaving 19 bases between them. Germline loops: CDR1 SQVTM, CDR2 ANQGSEA. The CDR3 spans 15 residues. The CDR3 DNA follows: TGCAGCGCCTCCGCCGGTTCAAGCGCCCAAGAGACCCAGTACTTC. Encoded protein: CSASAGSSAQETQYF.

This chain connects TRBV7-2 to TRBJ2-7; 10 nucleotides line up with TRBD2. This CDR3 region has 14 residues. Germline V lookup: CDR1 SGHTA, CDR2 FQGNSA. V dropped 5 bases and J dropped 6; count of bases not matched to a gene: 7. The CDR3 here is CASSASGRVGEQYF. The CDR3 DNA reads TGTGCCAGCAGCGCTAGCGGGAGAGTGGGCGAGCAGTACTTC.

Many counts were recorded for this clonotype. The rearrangement uses TRBV12-3 or TRBV12-4 and TRBJ2-1, with a tentative D call TRBD1 (5 bases). The CDR3 extends over 13 amino acids. The germline V and J ends were trimmed by 6 bases and 9 bases, with 15 bases remaining between them. CDR3 amino acids: CASSPEGAGEQFF. DNA of the CDR3: TGTGCCAGCAGCCCCGAAGGGGCAGGTGAGCAGTTCTTC.

This clonotype was detected a few times. CDR3 DNA sequence: TGCGCCAGCAGACTCGACAGTATCGGCTCCTACGAGCAGTACTTC. It specifies CASRLDSIGSYEQYF. The chain employs TRBV5-1 and TRBJ2-7, with D maybe TRBD1 (5 bases). The CDR3 loop spans 15 amino acids. Germline V gene data show CDR1 as SGHRS and CDR2 as YFSETQ. V shed 5 bases and J shed 0 bases, with 15 bases lying between them.

The V call is TRBV7-9, the J call TRBJ2-7; D might be TRBD1 (6 bases). V was pared by 2 bases and J by 3 bases, with 14 bases between. The CDR3 is 15 amino acids. Germline lookup yields CDR1 SEHNR and CDR2 FQNEAQ (reference sequence). CDR3 DNA sequence: TGTGCCAGCAGCTTATTCGGAATAGGGGGCTACGAGCAGTACTTC. This sequence encodes CASSLFGIGGYEQYF.

This clonotype was detected a few times. DNA of the CDR3: TGTGCCAGCAGCCCCCAGAGGGGTTCTGATACGCAGTATTTT. Protein: CASSPQRGSDTQYF. The gene calls are TRBV11-2 and TRBJ2-3; perhaps D is TRBD1 or TRBD2 (5 bases each). The CDR3 is 14 amino acids. The V gene's germline CDR1 is SGHAT and CDR2 FQNNGV. Trimming pared 5 bases from V and 6 bases from J, leaving 15 bases between. The entire variable domain, with the rest obtained from reference TRBV11-2 and TRBJ2-3, is as follows: EAGVAQSPRYKIIEKRQSVAFWCNPISGHATLYWYQQILGQGPKLLIQFQNNGVVDDSQLPKDRFSAERLKGVDSTLKIQPAKLEDSAVYLCASSPQRGSDTQYFGPGTRLTVL.

This clonotype was seen ten or more times. This chain links TRBV5-4 with TRBJ1-1; D is unresolved. The ends were cut back, 1 base at V and 2 bases at J, with 3 bases in the middle. Germline values: CDR1 SGHNT, CDR2 YYREEE (reference sequence). The CDR3 consists of 12 residues. CDR3 DNA sequence: TGTGCCAGCAGCTTGTTTAACACTGAAGCTTTCTTT. Translation gives CASSLFNTEAFF.

This clonotype was detected only a few times. V and J are TRBV20-1 and TRBJ2-1; D may match TRBD1 or TRBD2 (5 bases each). Germline CDR1 and CDR2: DFQATT and SNEGSKA (reference sequence). The CDR3 has 15 residues. The ends were cut back, 0 bases at V and 6 bases at J, with 15 bases in the middle. CDR3 loop: CSARDTYRGVNEQFF. The DNA for the CDR3 is TGCAGTGCTAGAGATACCTATAGAGGGGTCAATGAGCAGTTCTTC.

There are a few counts of this clonotype. CDR3 residues: CSVPSGLAARTDTQYF. The CDR3 DNA reads as TGCAGCGTCCCGTCGGGTCTAGCGGCTCGGACAGATACGCAGTATTTT. The V gene is TRBV29-1, the J gene TRBJ2-3; 7 positions agree with TRBD2. The length of the CDR3 is 16 residues. The V and J ends lost 6 bases and 3 bases, in that order; junction bases with no gene match: 15. Germline V gene sequence: CDR1 SQVTM, CDR2 ANQGSEA.

This clonotype turned up a few times. The gene calls are TRBV6-5 and TRBJ2-7, with D unclear. The V and J ends lost 5 bases and 6 bases respectively, with 8 bases between them. Germline V gives CDR1 MNHEY, CDR2 SVGAGI. This CDR3 comprises 11 residues. The CDR3 reads CASSAGPEQYF. The CDR3 DNA reads as TGTGCCAGCAGTGCTGGACCCGAGCAGTACTTC.

This clonotype occurred many times. The rearrangement links TRBV7-2 to TRBJ2-2, with D possibly TRBD1 on 6 matching bases. Looked up from germline, CDR1 is SGHTA and CDR2 is FQGNSA. This CDR3 has 13 amino acids. The DNA for the CDR3 is TGTGCTTACAATTACAGGGTTCCCGGGGAGCTGTTTTTT. This codes for CAYNYRVPGELFF.

This clonotype was observed at least ten times. This chain connects TRBV6-1 to TRBJ1-3, with unresolved D. The CDR3 sequence is 16 residues long. Trimming removed 1 base at V and 0 bases at J, with 10 bases between. Germline CDR1 MNHNS, CDR2 SASEGT. The CDR3 DNA follows: TGTGCCAGCAGTGAAGGTCTTTCCCGCTCTGGAAACACCATATATTTT. Amino acid sequence: CASSEGLSRSGNTIYF.

This clonotype has ten or more counts. This rearrangement joins TRBV27 to TRBJ1-1; unclear D gene. Germline CDR1 MNHEY, CDR2 SMNVEV (reference sequence). V was pared by 7 bases and J by 1 base, with 19 bases between. This CDR3 is 16 amino acids long. The CDR3 loop is CASKVGRWAANTEAFF. The CDR3 DNA sequence: TGTGCCAGCAAGGTTGGGAGGTGGGCCGCGAACACTGAAGCTTTCTTT.

V and J are TRBV19 and TRBJ2-1, with D tentatively TRBD1 or TRBD2 (6 bases each). V lost 9 bases and J 0 bases, leaving 12 bases between the germline ends. The CDR3 length is 14 residues. CDR1 and CDR2 from the germline V gene are LNHDA and SQIVND (reference sequence). The CDR3 sequence is CASAKGGSYNEQFF. CDR3 bases: TGTGCCAGCGCGAAGGGGGGCTCCTACAATGAGCAGTTCTTC.

This clonotype was picked up a small number of times. The V gene is TRBV3-1, the J gene TRBJ2-5; 10 bases agree with TRBD2. The CDR3 has 15 amino acids. V shed 5 bases, J shed 5 bases, and the junction held 8 bases outside the gene matches. CDR1 is LGHDT and CDR2 is YNNKEL in the germline V gene (reference sequence). The chain's CDR3 is CASSMSGRAAETQYF. CDR3 sequence (DNA): TGTGCCAGCAGCATGAGCGGGAGGGCCGCTGAGACCCAGTACTTC.

This sequence joins TRBV12-3 or TRBV12-4 and TRBJ1-5; maybe TRBD1 (6 bases). CDR3 length: 14 amino acids. V was pared by 3 bases and J by 5 bases, with 11 bases between. The CDR3 sequence is CASSFKGGHQPQHF. CDR3 in DNA: TGTGCCAGCAGTTTTAAAGGGGGGCATCAGCCCCAGCATTTT.

A few counts support this clonotype. The V gene is TRBV9, the J gene TRBJ2-3; TRBD2 aligns across 7 bases. The junction had 8 bases not matched to a gene; V was cut back by 1 base and J by 0 bases. The CDR3 has 17 amino acids. Germline V gene lookup returns CDR1 SGDLS and CDR2 YYNGEE. The CDR3 nucleotides are TGTGCCAGCAGCGTAACTCCTAGCGGCACTAGCACAGATACGCAGTATTTT. This codes for CASSVTPSGTSTDTQYF.

This clonotype was recorded many times. The chain recombines TRBV28 with TRBJ2-5; the D gene could be TRBD1 or TRBD2 (5 bases each). Trimming took 2 bases from V and 5 from J, leaving 9 bases between them. Germline V gene data show CDR1 as MDHEN and CDR2 as SYDVKM. The CDR3 extends over 13 amino acids. This CDR3 is CASSLEGLETQYF. CDR3 nucleotide sequence: TGTGCCAGCAGTTTAGAGGGGTTGGAGACCCAGTACTTC.

This clonotype showed up many times. The chain has TRBV28 and TRBJ2-5; 7 nucleotides line up with TRBD2. V was pared by 2 bases and J by 4 bases, with 4 bases of the junction left unmatched. CDR3 size: 14 residues. The germline V gene has CDR1 MDHEN and CDR2 SYDVKM. CDR3 loop: CASSLLAGVETQYF. CDR3 nucleotides: TGTGCCAGCAGTTTACTTGCGGGGGTAGAGACCCAGTACTTC. The full variable domain, completed using reference TRBV28 and TRBJ2-5, is DVKVTQSSRYLVKRTGEKVFLECVQDMDHENMFWYRQDPGLGLRLIYFSYDVKMKEKGDIPEGYSVSREKKERFSLILESASTNQTSMYLCASSLLAGVETQYFGPGTRLLVL.

Ten or more counts support this clonotype. The rearrangement joins TRBV7-8 to TRBJ2-5; 13 nucleotides line up with TRBD2. V lost 4 bases and J lost 5; bases outside the gene matches: 7. Germline loops: CDR1 SGHVS, CDR2 FQNEAQ. This CDR3 comprises 16 residues. CDR3 sequence: CASSSRTSGSSETQYF. CDR3 coding DNA: TGTGCCAGCAGCTCCCGGACTAGCGGGAGTAGCGAGACCCAGTACTTC.

This clonotype was detected many times. The chain combines TRBV5-1 with TRBJ2-3, with 11 bases that match TRBD2. The J segment lost 4 bases and the V segment lost 6 bases, leaving 10 bases of the junction unmatched. Germline-derived CDR1 and CDR2 are SGHRS and YFSETQ. The CDR3 is 16 residues long. The CDR3 coding sequence is TGCGCCAGCAAAGAACAGACTAGCGGGACGGCAGATACGCAGTATTTT. Translating it yields CASKEQTSGTADTQYF.